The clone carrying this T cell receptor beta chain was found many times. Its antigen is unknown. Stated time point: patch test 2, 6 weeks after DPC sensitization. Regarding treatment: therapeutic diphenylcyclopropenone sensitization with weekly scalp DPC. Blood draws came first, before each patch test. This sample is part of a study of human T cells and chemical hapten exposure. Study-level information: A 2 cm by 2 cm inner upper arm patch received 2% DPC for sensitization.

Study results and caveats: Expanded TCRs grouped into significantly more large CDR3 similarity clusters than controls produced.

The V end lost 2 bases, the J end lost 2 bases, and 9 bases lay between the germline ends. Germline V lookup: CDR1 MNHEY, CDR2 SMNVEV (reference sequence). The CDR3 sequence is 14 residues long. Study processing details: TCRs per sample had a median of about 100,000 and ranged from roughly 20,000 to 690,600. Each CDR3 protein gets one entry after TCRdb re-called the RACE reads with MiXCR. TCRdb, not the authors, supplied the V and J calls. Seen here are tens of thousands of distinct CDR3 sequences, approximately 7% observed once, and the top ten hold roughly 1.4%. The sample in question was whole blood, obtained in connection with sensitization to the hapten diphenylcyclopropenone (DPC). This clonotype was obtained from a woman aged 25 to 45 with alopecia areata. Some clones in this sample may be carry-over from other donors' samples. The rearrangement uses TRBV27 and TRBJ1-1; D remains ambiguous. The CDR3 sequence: CASSLKEGNTEAFF. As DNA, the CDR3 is TGTGCCAGCAGTTTAAAAGAAGGAAACACTGAAGCTTTCTTT.